This is a list of T cell receptor beta chains from one sample in a study of fetal regulatory T cell absence and autoimmunity. Sequencing used immunoSEQ multiplex PCR; TCRdb keeps in-frame clones, though not all of them. Of tens of thousands of clones in the sample, around 85% were seen once. Material for sequencing was cord blood. These receptors all come from a newborn boy with IPEX syndrome. Each CDR3 is given with its conserved first and last residue. The D gene is left open where the match is weak. Clone sizes are given selectively: once, few, many, or a class where the clone is expanded.

TRBV7-9	.	.	TRBJ2-7	TGTGTCAGCAGCTCCGCCTACGAGCAGTACTTC	CVSSSAYEQYF
TRBV6-5	.	.	TRBJ1-3	TGTGCCAGCAGTTACTCGGCAGGGCACGGAAACACCATATATTTT	CASSYSAGHGNTIYF
TRBV4-3	.	.	TRBJ2-7	TGCGCCAGCAGCCAAGATCGGCGGTCCGATACCTACGAGCAGTACTTC	CASSQDRRSDTYEQYF
TRBV5-6	.	.	TRBJ2-2	TGTGCCAGCAGCTTGAATACTCGCGGGGAGCTGTTTTTT	CASSLNTRGELFF
TRBV7-9	.	.	TRBJ1-5	TGTGCCAGCAGCCCTGGGGGGGGGCGAGGTCAGCCCCAGCATTTT	CASSPGGGRGQPQHF
TRBV10-3	.	.	TRBJ1-1	TGTGCCATCAGCCCACGGGACACTGAAGCTTTCTTT	CAISPRDTEAFF
TRBV25-1	TRBD1	.	TRBJ1-5	TGTGCCAGCAGTGATTGGACAGGAGATAGCAATCAGCCCCAGCATTTT	CASSDWTGDSNQPQHF
TRBV4-2	.	few	TRBJ2-7	TGTGCCAGCAGCCAAACCACAGGTCCCGGGCAGTACTTC	CASSQTTGPGQYF
TRBV7-8	TRBD1	.	TRBJ1-1	TGTGCCAGCAGTCAGCTGACAGGGTCTGAAGCTTTCTTT	CASSQLTGSEAFF
TRBV9	.	.	TRBJ2-5	TGTGCCAGCAGCGTACAGGGGAGGGAGACCCAGTACTTC	CASSVQGRETQYF
TRBV6-1	.	.	TRBJ1-3	TGTGCCAGCAGGAACGCGGCTGGAAACACCATATATTTT	CASRNAAGNTIYF
TRBV10-1	TRBD2	.	TRBJ2-3	TGCGCCAGCAGCCCCCTCCGGGGGGGTAGCACAGATACGCAGTATTTT	CASSPLRGGSTDTQYF
TRBV21-1	.	.	TRBJ2-6	TGTGCCAGCAGCCCGCGGATAAGCTCTGGGGCCAACGTCCTGACTTTC	CASSPRISSGANVLTF
TRBV15	.	.	TRBJ2-7	TGTGCCACCAGCAGAGTAATTAGGGGCGAGCAGTACTTC	CATSRVIRGEQYF
TRBV10-3	.	.	TRBJ2-7	TGTGCCATCAGTGAGACTACCTACGAGCAGTACTTC	CAISETTYEQYF
TRBV5-4	.	.	TRBJ2-7	TGTGCCAGCAGCTTGGAGGGTAGCCGGGGAGGCGAGCAGTACTTC	CASSLEGSRGGEQYF
TRBV7-8	.	.	TRBJ2-4	TGTGCCAGCAGCTTAGGGGTTGGGGCCAAAAACATTCAGTACTTC	CASSLGVGAKNIQYF
TRBV29-1	.	.	TRBJ1-1	TGCAGCGTTGAGGCGGCCACTGAAGCTTTCTTT	CSVEAATEAFF
TRBV27	TRBD1	few	TRBJ1-2	TGTGCCAACAGGGGGAAAGACAGAAACTATGGCTACACCTTC	CANRGKDRNYGYTF
TRBV6-1	.	few	TRBJ1-6	TGTGCCAGCAGTTCAACAGGTCCCAATTCACCCCTCCACTTT	CASSSTGPNSPLHF
TRBV5-8	TRBD2	.	TRBJ2-7	TGTGCCAGCAGCTTGAGTGCTAGCGGGGTTAGCTCCTACGAGCAGTACTTC	CASSLSASGVSSYEQYF
TRBV18	TRBD1	.	TRBJ2-2	TGTGCCAGCTCATCGGACAGGGGGCAAAACACCGGGGAGCTGTTTTTT	CASSSDRGQNTGELFF
TRBV4-2	.	.	TRBJ2-3	TGTGCCAGCAGCCAAAACCTGGGCAGATTATCAGGGGATACGCAGTATTTT	CASSQNLGRLSGDTQYF
TRBV18	.	.	TRBJ2-7	TGTGCCAGCTCAGGGACTGGGGGCTACGAGCAGTACTTC	CASSGTGGYEQYF
TRBV5-6	.	once	TRBJ1-3	TGTGCCAGCAGCTTGCCTCGCGGTGGGGTTCTCTCTGGAAACACCATATATTTT	CASSLPRGGVLSGNTIYF
TRBV27	TRBD2	.	TRBJ2-1	TGTGCCAGCAGTCCCCTAGCGGGAGTTCTCGGCAATGAGCAGTTCTTC	CASSPLAGVLGNEQFF
TRBV2	.	.	TRBJ2-7	TGTGCCAGCAGTCTTATCTACGAGCAGTACTTC	CASSLIYEQYF
TRBV7-2	.	.	TRBJ2-1	TGTGCCAGCAGCCCCCACTCGCTCTTC	CASSPHSLF
TRBV7-9	.	.	TRBJ2-3	TGTGCCAGCAGCCCGCGTTCGGGAGATACGCAGTATTTT	CASSPRSGDTQYF
TRBV5-8	TRBD2	.	TRBJ2-1	TGTGCCAGCAGCCTAGAAGCGGGAGATGAGCAGTTCTTC	CASSLEAGDEQFF
TRBV4-1	.	.	TRBJ1-2	TGCGCCAGCAGCCAAGGAGGCCGGGTGGGCTACACCTTC	CASSQGGRVGYTF
TRBV19	TRBD2	once	TRBJ2-1	TGTGCCAGTAGTATAGTTGGACTAGCGGGAGGCCGCTCCTACAATGAGCAGTTCTTC	CASSIVGLAGGRSYNEQFF
TRBV7-9	.	once	TRBJ2-3	TGTGCCAGCAGCCCGCTGCGGGGGCCCACAGATACGCAGTATTTT	CASSPLRGPTDTQYF
TRBV7-8	.	once	TRBJ1-2	TGTGCCAGCAGCTTAGCGGAGCTGAGCTATGGCTACACCTTC	CASSLAELSYGYTF
TRBV5-1	TRBD2	once	TRBJ2-3	TGCGCCAGCAGCTTGGCCGGGAGGGCAACAGATACGCAGTATTTT	CASSLAGRATDTQYF
TRBV27	.	.	TRBJ1-2	TGTGCCAGCAGTCCCAGTAACCTTAACTATGGCTACACCTTC	CASSPSNLNYGYTF
TRBV7-2	.	.	TRBJ2-5	TGTGCCAGCAGCTTAGTGACCTTTTCCCTTCAAGAGACCCAGTACTTC	CASSLVTFSLQETQYF
TRBV6-6	.	.	TRBJ1-3	TGTGCCAGCAGTTACACGGGGTCCGGAAACACCATATATTTT	CASSYTGSGNTIYF
TRBV7-6	TRBD2	.	TRBJ2-7	TGTGCCAGCAGCGGACTAGCGGGACCCTACGAGCAGTACTTC	CASSGLAGPYEQYF
TRBV11-2	TRBD2	.	TRBJ2-7	TGTGCCAGCAGTTCGGTCCTAGCGGGATACGAGCAGTACTTC	CASSSVLAGYEQYF
TRBV10-3	.	.	TRBJ1-2	TGTGCCATCAGGACGATCTTAAAGGAGAACTATGGCTACACCTTC	CAIRTILKENYGYTF
TRBV2	TRBD2	.	TRBJ2-5	TGTGCCAGCAGTGTGGGGACTAGGGCGGAGACCCAGTACTTC	CASSVGTRAETQYF
TRBV19	TRBD2	.	TRBJ2-1	TGTGCCAGTACCGCACTAGCGGGAGGCAATGAGCAGTTCTTC	CASTALAGGNEQFF
TRBV6-1	TRBD2	once	TRBJ2-7	TGTGCCAGCAGGCTAGCGGGAGCCTACGAGCAGTACTTC	CASRLAGAYEQYF
TRBV11-2	.	once	TRBJ2-4	TGTGCCAGCAGCTTAGAGGGCCGAGACATGGAGGACATTCAGTACTTC	CASSLEGRDMEDIQYF
TRBV7-2	TRBD2	once	TRBJ2-7	TGTGCCAGCAGCTTAGCCGGGAGGGCCCTCGGCGAGCAGTACTTC	CASSLAGRALGEQYF
TRBV6-5	TRBD2	.	TRBJ2-5	TGTGCCAGCAGTCCAGGCGGGGGGGCCCAAGAGACCCAGTACTTC	CASSPGGGAQETQYF
TRBV4-3	TRBD2	.	TRBJ2-3	TGCGCCAGCAGCCTACTAGCGGGGGCAGATACGCAGTATTTT	CASSLLAGADTQYF
TRBV6-5	.	.	TRBJ2-2	TGTGCCAGCAGTTACGTGGAGCTGTTTTTT	CASSYVELFF
TRBV2	.	.	TRBJ2-2	TGTGCCAGCAAGGGGGTCCGGGTACCTACCGGGGAGCTGTTTTTT	CASKGVRVPTGELFF
TRBV5-6	.	.	TRBJ1-5	TGTGCCAGCAGCAAAGGGGCAGAGGGGGATCAGCCCCAGCATTTT	CASSKGAEGDQPQHF
TRBV7-2	.	.	TRBJ2-1	TGTGCCAGCAGCGCCGGCCCACCTCAGTTCTTC	CASSAGPPQFF
TRBV5-1	TRBD1	once	TRBJ2-3	TGCGCCAGCAGCTACGGACAGGGGGCAGATACGCAGTATTTT	CASSYGQGADTQYF
TRBV7-6	.	.	TRBJ1-1	TGTGCCAGCAGCTTGGACAGGAACACTGAAGCTTTCTTT	CASSLDRNTEAFF